A selection of T cell receptor beta chains follows, all from one sample in a study of shared clonotypes between healthy human individuals. The protocol was immunoSEQ multiplex PCR, while the TCRdb copy is restricted to in-frame clones and leaves out a portion. The sample has some 2,500,000 clones, roughly 90% seen once. Sequenced material: naive CD4+ T cells from PBMCs. The receptor set was obtained from a man in his late teens or twenties in good health. Some clones in this sample may be carry-over from other donors' samples. Each CDR3 is given with its conserved first and last residue.

TRBV18	CASSRDRGDEKLFF
TRBV10-3	CAISPGLASPTPLLRGGETQYF
TRBV18	CASSPPGGTEQETQYF
TRBV6-5	CASSPDRASTGELFF
TRBV5-1	CASSLFLAGGSDEQFF
TRBV6-1	CAISSLGGVYEQYF
TRBV7-3	CASSPGQNEKLFF
TRBV20-1	CSARGETQYF
TRBV6-1	CASRDISNEQFF
TRBV7-2	CASSFFAGSNTEAFF
TRBV7-6	CASSFTEQGAAFF
TRBV4-2	CASSPGPSTLYEQYF
TRBV21-1	CASSNFAGVTTDTQYF
TRBV5-1	CASSAGTGPTGELFF
TRBV9	CASSALAGGHNEQFF
TRBV11-2	CASSLEVPGITYEQYF
TRBV20-1	CSVGRAYEQFF
TRBV5-4	CASSLGLGDYYEQYF
TRBV30	CAWSVGRRVRELFF
TRBV4-1	CASSHNSGRSYEQYF
TRBV18	CASSPDRGSSEQYF
TRBV5-1	CASNRDRNNEQFF
TRBV28	CASSLVGRRIIYEQYF
TRBV28	CASTPTRGGSPLHF
TRBV4-2	CASSQVLQGGYTF
TRBV7-9	CASSLEGATDTQYF
TRBV6-1	CASSDTTGYTEAFF
TRBV13	CASSAYRDRGNWNTIYF
TRBV2	CASRVDRVGPYEQYF
TRBV4-1	CASSQETTYNQPQHF
TRBV18	CASSPATGGLTDTQYF
TRBV6-5	CASSSDRKNTEAFF
TRBV25-1	CASSRTSGLTRGHEQYF
TRBV27	CASSRGVGNTGELFF
TRBV5-1	CASPDYSSNQPQHF
TRBV9	CASSVGDSHNEQFF
TRBV19	CASSINKRTDTQYF
TRBV5-6	CASLSSGWGYTF
TRBV29-1	CSVGGTDNQPQHF
TRBV28	CASTPTPGSGNTIYF